These T cell receptor beta chains were read from a single sample in a study of blood T cell repertoires in COVID-19. The repertoire was sequenced with immunoSEQ multiplex PCR; TCRdb's copy has only in-frame clones and lacks some. The sample includes some 120,000 clones, 80% to 90% of them seen just once. The sample was peripheral blood. Receptors originate from a human donor in a cohort sampled during active COVID-19. The CDR3 runs from the conserved cysteine through the conserved F or W. Each record gives: D gene, clone size, V gene, J gene, CDR3 DNA, CDR3 protein. D genes are given only for firm matches. Only part of the rows carry a size: once, few, many, or a class if the clone is expanded.

TRBD1	.	TRBV28	TRBJ2-1	TGTGCCAGCAGTAGGAGTGGGACAGGGTACAATGAGCAGTTCTTC	CASSRSGTGYNEQFF
TRBD2	.	TRBV19	TRBJ2-7	TGTGCCAGTAGTCCCGGACTAGCCCCCTCCTACGAGCAGTACTTC	CASSPGLAPSYEQYF
TRBD1	.	TRBV5-1	TRBJ2-3	TGCGCCAGCAGCTTTGGACAGGGGGCAGGGACAGATACGCAGTATTTT	CASSFGQGAGTDTQYF
.	.	TRBV2	TRBJ2-1	TGTGCCAGCAGGGCCCTAGGGGCTGAGGACAATGAGCAGTTCTTC	CASRALGAEDNEQFF
TRBD1	once	TRBV5-1	TRBJ2-7	TGCGCCAGCAGCTGGGGACAGGGCAACGAGCAGTACTTC	CASSWGQGNEQYF
.	.	TRBV5-1	TRBJ1-2	TGCGCCAGCAGCGAGGGAATGCGGACAGTAAACTATGGCTACACCTTC	CASSEGMRTVNYGYTF
TRBD2	.	TRBV7-9	TRBJ2-1	TGTGCCAGTTCCGCTCGGTCTAGCGGGGGGGGACCGCCTGAGCAGTTCTTC	CASSARSSGGGPPEQFF
TRBD2	.	TRBV27	TRBJ2-2	TGTGCCAGCAGTGGACTAGCGGGGGCAAACACCGGGGAGCTGTTTTTT	CASSGLAGANTGELFF
.	.	TRBV5-1	TRBJ1-6	TGCGCCAGCAGCGTTGCAGGGATCAATTCACCCCTCCACTTT	CASSVAGINSPLHF
.	.	TRBV4-1	TRBJ2-5	TGCGCCAGCAGCCAAGAGGGCCGACACGGAGAGACCCAGTACTTC	CASSQEGRHGETQYF
.	.	TRBV7-2	TRBJ1-1	TGTGCCAGCAGCTTAGGAGGAGGGAACACTGAAGCTTTCTTT	CASSLGGGNTEAFF
TRBD2	.	TRBV6-5	TRBJ2-3	TGTGCCAGCACGAGCGGGGGGGCCGGAGATACGCAGTATTTT	CASTSGGAGDTQYF
TRBD1	.	TRBV30	TRBJ1-1	TGTGCCTGGTCCCAGGGGGACTACACTGAAGCTTTCTTT	CAWSQGDYTEAFF
TRBD2	.	TRBV4-2	TRBJ2-7	TGTGCCAGCAGGGAGACTCGGGGGGGTTCCTACGAGCAGTACTTC	CASRETRGGSYEQYF
.	.	TRBV14	TRBJ2-7	TGTGCCAGCAGCTTCGCCCGAAGAGCCTCCGAGCAGTACTTC	CASSFARRASEQYF
.	.	TRBV21-1	TRBJ1-2	TGTGCCAGCAGCCCAACCCCACCCAGGGGCTACACCTTC	CASSPTPPRGYTF
.	.	TRBV7-6	TRBJ1-3	TGTGCCAGCAGCTTAGTGGCGGGGTCTTCTGGAAACACCATATATTTT	CASSLVAGSSGNTIYF
TRBD1	.	TRBV10-3	TRBJ2-2	TGTGCCATCAGCAACCTTGGACAGGGAAGCACCGGGGAGCTGTTTTTT	CAISNLGQGSTGELFF
.	.	TRBV3-1/TRBV3-2	TRBJ1-1	TGTGCCAGCAGCCAGAGGGCAGGAAGGTACACTGAAGCTTTCTTT	CASSQRAGRYTEAFF
TRBD1	once	TRBV5-3	TRBJ1-1	TGTGCCAGAAGCTTGGAAGGGGGCGGGAATGGGGCTTTCTTT	CARSLEGGGNGAFF
.	few	TRBV3-1/TRBV3-2	TRBJ1-4	TGTGCCAGCAGCCACCTCACACAGGGTTTCGAAGAAAAACTGTTTTTT	CASSHLTQGFEEKLFF
.	.	TRBV10-3	TRBJ1-3	TGTGCCACGGGGGGGGGAAACACCATATATTTT	CATGGGNTIYF
TRBD1	.	TRBV7-9	TRBJ2-7	TGTGCCAGCAGCTCGACAGGGGGTGCCTACGAGCAGTACTTC	CASSSTGGAYEQYF
.	.	TRBV7-9	TRBJ1-1	TGTGCCAGCAGCTTACGCCCCCCGGGGGGGAACACTGAAGCTTTCTTT	CASSLRPPGGNTEAFF
.	.	TRBV12-3/TRBV12-4	TRBJ2-7	TGTGCCAGCAGTCTAGAGCCCTACGAGCAGTACTTC	CASSLEPYEQYF
.	.	TRBV6-5	TRBJ1-1	TGTGCCAGCAGCCTTGATGGGCGTGAAGCTTTCTTT	CASSLDGREAFF
TRBD1	few	TRBV19	TRBJ1-1	TGTGCCACCTTTGATGACAGGGACCTATTTTTT	CATFDDRDLFF
.	.	TRBV4-1	TRBJ2-7	TGCGCCAGCAGCCAAGTCACTACGAACTACGAGCAGTACTTC	CASSQVTTNYEQYF
.	once	TRBV9	TRBJ1-1	TGTGCCAGCAGCGAGACAGTCGGGAGGATCACTGAAGCTTTCTTT	CASSETVGRITEAFF
TRBD1	.	TRBV5-4	TRBJ1-2	TGTGCCAGCAGCCCAGAGACAGGGGTTGGCTACACCTTC	CASSPETGVGYTF
.	.	TRBV5-1	TRBJ1-2	TGCGCCAGCAGCTTAGAACACAACTATGGCTACACCTTC	CASSLEHNYGYTF
TRBD1	once	TRBV15	TRBJ1-1	TGTGCCACCAGCAGAGGTTTAGGGACAGGATATCCGAACACTGAAGCTTTCTTT	CATSRGLGTGYPNTEAFF
TRBD2	.	TRBV7-8	TRBJ2-5	TGTGCCAGCAGCTTAGCGTCTAGCGGGGGTCGGGAGACCCAGTACTTC	CASSLASSGGRETQYF